This T cell receptor beta chain was found in a study of CD8 T cells in Susac syndrome. Random hexamers served to reverse transcribe about 0.5 to 1 ug RNA. One entry per CDR3 protein, called by TCRdb with MiXCR from the immunoSEQ multiplex PCR reads. The repertoire includes about 140,000 distinct CDR3 sequences, around 93% of them detected once, and 0.14% sits in the top ten. V lost 3 bases and J 7 bases, leaving 16 bases between the germline ends. The CDR3 loop spans 14 amino acids. Germline V lookup: CDR1 SGHDT, CDR2 YYEEEE. V and J are TRBV5-6 and TRBJ1-2; D is possibly TRBD1 (6 bases). The sequenced material came from CD4+ T cells from PBMCs. This sequence originates from a human donor with Susac syndrome. The CDR3 here is CASSSTQGRVGYTF. The CDR3 nucleotides are TGTGCCAGCAGCTCGACCCAGGGGCGAGTTGGCTACACCTTC.